Sequencing of this T cell receptor (beta chain) was carried out in a study of blood T cell repertoires in COVID-19. Across the whole study: Collection of acute and convalescent COVID-19 samples took place in the United States, Italy and Spain. T cells, B-cell-depleted T cells, or PBMCs provided the cDNA or gDNA that served as material.

Germline-derived CDR1 and CDR2 are SGHVS and FQNEAQ. V lost 3 bases and J lost 4; bases outside the gene matches: 15. The CDR3 covers 19 residues. Sequenced by immunoSEQ multiplex PCR; TCRdb stores in-frame clones only, minus some. The table has 110,000 or so clones, approximately 90% seen once. The sequence derives from a woman in her fifties or sixties with acute or convalescent COVID-19. The V gene is TRBV7-8, the J gene TRBJ2-3; 11 bases align to TRBD2. The sequenced material came from peripheral blood. CDR3: CASSFRLRLAGTVPDTQYF. DNA of the CDR3: TGTGCCAGCAGCTTTCGACTCCGACTAGCGGGGACGGTGCCAGATACGCAGTATTTT.